This TCR beta chain is drawn from a study of blood T cell repertoires in COVID-19. Study background: Italy, Spain and the United States were the sources of the convalescent and acute COVID-19 samples.

The V gene's germline CDR1 is GTSNPN and CDR2 SVGIG (reference sequence). This CDR3 contains 11 residues. Trimming removed 5 bases from V and 7 bases from J; junction bases left unmatched: 0. The data were produced by immunoSEQ multiplex PCR, yet TCRdb's version contains in-frame clones alone and is incomplete. The profile shows about 180,000 clones, roughly 85% of them singletons. This receptor was obtained from a woman younger than 35 who had recovered from COVID-19. Sample: PBMCs or T cells enriched from blood (not recorded which). The chain combines TRBV30 with TRBJ1-4, with 8 nucleotides matching TRBD1. The CDR3 protein is CAWDRGEKLFF. As DNA, the CDR3 is TGTGCCTGGGACAGGGGTGAAAAACTGTTTTTT.